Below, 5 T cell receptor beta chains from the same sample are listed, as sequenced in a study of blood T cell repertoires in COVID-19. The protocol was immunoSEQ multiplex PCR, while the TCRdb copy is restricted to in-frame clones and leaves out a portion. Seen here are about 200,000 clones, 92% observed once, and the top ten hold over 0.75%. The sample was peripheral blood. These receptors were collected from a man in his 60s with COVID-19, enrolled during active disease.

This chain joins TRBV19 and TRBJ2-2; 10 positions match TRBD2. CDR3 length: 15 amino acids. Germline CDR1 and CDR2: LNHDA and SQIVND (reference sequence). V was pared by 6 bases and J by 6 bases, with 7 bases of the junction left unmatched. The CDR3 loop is CASRGASGSPGELFF. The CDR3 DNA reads TGTGCCAGTAGAGGGGCTAGCGGGAGCCCCGGGGAGCTGTTTTTT. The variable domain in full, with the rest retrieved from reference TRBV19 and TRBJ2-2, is DGGITQSPKYLFRKEGQNVTLSCEQNLNHDAMYWYRQDPGQGLRLIYYSQIVNDFQKGDIAEGYSVSREKKESFPLTVTSAQKNPTAFYLCASRGASGSPGELFFGEGSRLTVL.

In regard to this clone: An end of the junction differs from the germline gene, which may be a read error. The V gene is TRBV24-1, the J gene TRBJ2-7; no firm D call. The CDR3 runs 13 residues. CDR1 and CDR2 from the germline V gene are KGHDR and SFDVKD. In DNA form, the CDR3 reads TGTGCCACCAGGGATTCTTATTCTGGGCAGCAGTACTTC. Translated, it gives CATRDSYSGQQYF.

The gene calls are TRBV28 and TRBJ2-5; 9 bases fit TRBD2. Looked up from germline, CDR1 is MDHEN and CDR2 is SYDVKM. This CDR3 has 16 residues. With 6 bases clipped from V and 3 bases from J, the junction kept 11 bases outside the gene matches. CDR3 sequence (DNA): TGTGCCAGCAGCACACAACTAGCGGGTACCGAAGAGACCCAGTACTTC. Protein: CASSTQLAGTEETQYF.

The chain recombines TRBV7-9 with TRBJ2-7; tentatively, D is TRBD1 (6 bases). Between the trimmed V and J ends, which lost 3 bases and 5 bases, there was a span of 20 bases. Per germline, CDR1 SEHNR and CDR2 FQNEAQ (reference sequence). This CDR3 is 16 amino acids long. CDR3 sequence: CASSFKRSRGSHEQYF. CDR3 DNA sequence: TGTGCCAGCAGCTTCAAAAGGTCGAGGGGGTCCCACGAGCAGTACTTC.

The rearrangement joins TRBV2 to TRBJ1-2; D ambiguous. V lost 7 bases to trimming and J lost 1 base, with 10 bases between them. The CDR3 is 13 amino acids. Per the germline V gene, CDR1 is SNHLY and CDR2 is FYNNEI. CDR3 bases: TGTGCCAGCAAACAGAACGTTAACTATGGCTACACCTTC. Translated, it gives CASKQNVNYGYTF. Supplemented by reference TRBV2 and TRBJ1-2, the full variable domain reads EPEVTQTPSHQVTQMGQEVILRCVPISNHLYFYWYRQILGQKVEFLVSFYNNEISEKSEIFDDQFSVERPDGSNFTLKIRSTKLEDSAMYFCASKQNVNYGYTFGSGTRLTVV.